This passage covers 18 T cell receptor beta chains from one sample sequenced in a study of early T cells in non-severe SARS-CoV-2 infection. In TCRdb, the 5' RACE reads were re-called with MiXCR into one record per CDR3 protein. The table has 65,000 to 90,000 distinct CDR3 sequences, more than 10% seen once. The sequenced sample consisted of whole blood. The receptors here all came from an adult who was a healthcare worker with PCR-confirmed SARS-CoV-2 infection or an uninfected control (not recorded which).

Many counts were recorded for this clonotype. The chain couples TRBV11-2 to TRBJ2-2, with 7 bases fitting TRBD1. Germline assignment: CDR1 SGHAT and CDR2 FQNNGV. The CDR3 covers 16 residues. V lost 6 bases to trimming and J lost 0 bases; unmatched junction nucleotides: 7. The CDR3 bases are TGTGCCAGCAGTAATACCGGGACAGCGAACACCGGGGAGCTGTTTTTT. This translates into CASSNTGTANTGELFF.

In its sample, this clonotype was seen a few times. The V gene is TRBV29-1, the J gene TRBJ2-3, with unresolved D. Germline V gene lookup returns CDR1 SQVTM and CDR2 ANQGSEA. The V end lost 7 bases, the J end lost 4 bases, and 6 bases lay between the germline ends. The CDR3 contains 10 residues. The DNA of the CDR3 is TGCAGCGGGAGAGCAGATACGCAGTATTTT. Encoded protein: CSGRADTQYF.

A few counts support this clonotype. CDR3 protein: CASSPTGRYQSGAFF. The CDR3, as DNA: TGTGCCAGCAGTCCCACAGGCAGATATCAGTCCGGAGCTTTCTTT. This sequence joins TRBV27 and TRBJ1-1, with a weak D call TRBD1 (5 bases). The CDR3 covers 15 residues. V lost 5 bases and J lost 10, with 23 bases in between. Germline V gene lookup returns CDR1 MNHEY and CDR2 SMNVEV (reference sequence).

This clonotype was seen many times. V is TRBV2 and J is TRBJ1-1; D perhaps matches TRBD1 (5 bases). Germline CDR1 and CDR2: SNHLY and FYNNEI. This CDR3 is 14 amino acids long. Deletions cut 7 bases from V and 7 bases from J, with 19 bases between. CDR3 DNA: TGTGCCAGCATCAAACGACAAGGGGAGGATGAAGCTTTCTTT. Protein product: CASIKRQGEDEAFF.

This clonotype occurred many times. The rearrangement links TRBV29-1 to TRBJ2-5, with a weak D call TRBD1 (5 bases). Germline CDR1 is SQVTM and CDR2 is ANQGSEA. The CDR3 consists of 15 residues. V was clipped by 0 bases and J by 1 base, with 12 bases between them. The chain's CDR3 is CSVEDPGRAQETQYF. CDR3 coding DNA: TGCAGCGTTGAAGACCCCGGCAGGGCCCAAGAGACCCAGTACTTC.

For the CDR3, the DNA is TGTGCCAGCAGCCAATTATTGTCGGGCCCGTTGGGTGGCTACACCTTC. As protein: CASSQLLSGPLGGYTF. The genes are TRBV9 and TRBJ1-2; D is unclear. The CDR3 sequence is 16 residues long. Trimming cost V 4 bases and J 7 bases, with 23 bases left between them. CDR1 SGDLS and CDR2 YYNGEE come from the germline V gene.

CDR3 nucleotides: TGTGCCAGCTCACCACCGGGACTAGCGGGGGCCCAAACCCCAGAGACCCAGTACTTC. Protein sequence: CASSPPGLAGAQTPETQYF. The J gene is TRBJ2-5, the V gene TRBV18, with 14 positions matching TRBD2. This CDR3 is 19 amino acids long. The trim removed 0 bases at V and 4 bases at J, leaving 10 bases unmatched. The germline gives CDR1 KGHSH, CDR2 LQKENI.

This clonotype was detected only a few times. The chain carries TRBV2 and TRBJ1-2; D is perhaps TRBD1 (6 bases). The V end lost 6 bases, the J end lost 4 bases, and 18 bases lay between the germline ends. Germline V gene data show CDR1 as SNHLY and CDR2 as FYNNEI. CDR3 length: 15 amino acids. The CDR3 region is CASSALPGGFYGYTF. DNA for the CDR3: TGTGCCAGCAGCGCCCTCCCGGGGGGCTTCTATGGCTACACCTTC. The whole variable domain, remainder taken from reference TRBV2 and TRBJ1-2, is EPEVTQTPSHQVTQMGQEVILRCVPISNHLYFYWYRQILGQKVEFLVSFYNNEISEKSEIFDDQFSVERPDGSNFTLKIRSTKLEDSAMYFCASSALPGGFYGYTFGSGTRLTVV.

The chain combines TRBV7-6 with TRBJ2-1; no clear D gene. The germline V gene has CDR1 SGHVS and CDR2 FNYEAQ. CDR3 length equals 15 residues. Trimming left V 0 bases short and J 4 bases short, with 10 bases between. The CDR3 region is CASSLAERRYNEQFF. Written as DNA, the CDR3 is TGTGCCAGCAGCTTAGCGGAGCGCCGGTACAATGAGCAGTTCTTC.

Many counts were recorded for this clonotype. The rearrangement links TRBV29-1 to TRBJ2-3, with a weak D call TRBD2 (5 bases). From germline, CDR1 is SQVTM and CDR2 ANQGSEA. The CDR3 sequence is 13 residues long. V was clipped by 7 bases and J by 1 base, with 12 bases between them. The CDR3 DNA reads as TGCAGCGCCATAATCGGGGGCACAGATACGCAGTATTTT. This gives the protein CSAIIGGTDTQYF.

This clonotype was counted a few times. This sequence joins TRBV19 and TRBJ2-1; D remains unclear. The CDR3 has 15 amino acids. CDR1 and CDR2 from the germline V gene are LNHDA and SQIVND (reference sequence). V lost 2 bases, J lost 4 bases, and 12 bases lay in between. CDR3 loop: CASSIFRTPYNEQFF. The CDR3 DNA reads TGTGCCAGTAGTATATTCAGGACCCCTTACAATGAGCAGTTCTTC.

This clonotype was observed a handful of times. V is TRBV7-9 and J is TRBJ2-7; 14 nucleotides match TRBD2. Looked up from germline, CDR1 is SEHNR and CDR2 is FQNEAQ (reference sequence). This CDR3 is 15 amino acids long. J gave up 5 bases and V 4 bases, and 4 bases lay outside the gene matches. In nucleotides, the CDR3 is TGTGCCAGCAGCTCGACTAGCGGGAGGGTAAACGAGCAGTACTTC. Residues: CASSSTSGRVNEQYF.

This chain links TRBV5-1 with TRBJ2-7; unclear D gene. The CDR3 has 15 residues. The V end lost 2 bases, the J end lost 1 base, and 13 bases lay between the germline ends. Germline lookup yields CDR1 SGHRS and CDR2 YFSETQ. Here the CDR3 DNA reads TGCGCCAGCAGCTTAAGGAACTCTCCTTCCTACGAGCAGTACTTC. This encodes CASSLRNSPSYEQYF.

This rearrangement joins TRBV28 to TRBJ1-2, with 7 bases identical to TRBD1. The CDR3 is 14 residues long. Losses at the gene ends were 9 bases for V and 7 bases for J; bases not matched to a gene: 14. The germline V gene encodes CDR1 MDHEN and CDR2 SYDVKM. The DNA of the CDR3 is TGTGCCAGAAGCCGTAACCGGGACAGCTCTGGCTACACCTTC. This codes for CARSRNRDSSGYTF.

The rearrangement links TRBV20-1 to TRBJ2-7; TRBD2 is a possible D gene (6 bases). The germline V gene encodes CDR1 DFQATT and CDR2 SNEGSKA (reference sequence). The CDR3 loop spans 14 amino acids. Trimming cost V 6 bases and J 3 bases, with 18 bases left between them. CDR3 in DNA: TGCAGTGCCACGACGGGGGACTCCAGCTACGAGCAGTACTTC. This encodes CSATTGDSSYEQYF.

This clonotype was counted only a few times. The chain combines TRBV19 with TRBJ2-5, with D maybe TRBD2 (6 bases). The CDR3 runs 15 residues. The V and J ends lost 1 base and 3 bases respectively, with 12 bases between them. Germline V gene sequence: CDR1 LNHDA, CDR2 SQIVND (reference sequence). CDR3 DNA: TGTGCCAGTAGTATAGCGGGGGTCATGAAAGAGACCCAGTACTTC. It specifies CASSIAGVMKETQYF.

The chain couples TRBV15 to TRBJ1-6; the match to TRBD1 covers 9 bases. Per the germline V gene, CDR1 is LNHNV and CDR2 is YYDKDF (reference sequence). The CDR3 consists of 17 residues. V trimming: 0 bases; J trimming: 7 bases; junction bases outside the gene matches: 7. The CDR3, as DNA: TGTGCCACCAGCAGAGACAGGACAGGGGCAGCGAATTCACCCCTCCACTTT. It encodes CATSRDRTGAANSPLHF.

V gene TRBV4-1 combines with J gene TRBJ1-1; D might be TRBD1 (5 bases). The CDR3 runs 14 residues. With 4 bases removed from V and 4 bases from J, the gap between germline ends came to 13 bases. The germline V gene has CDR1 MGHRA and CDR2 YSYEKL. This CDR3 is CASSPVRAGTEAFF. DNA of the CDR3: TGCGCCAGCAGCCCGGTCAGGGCGGGCACTGAAGCTTTCTTT.